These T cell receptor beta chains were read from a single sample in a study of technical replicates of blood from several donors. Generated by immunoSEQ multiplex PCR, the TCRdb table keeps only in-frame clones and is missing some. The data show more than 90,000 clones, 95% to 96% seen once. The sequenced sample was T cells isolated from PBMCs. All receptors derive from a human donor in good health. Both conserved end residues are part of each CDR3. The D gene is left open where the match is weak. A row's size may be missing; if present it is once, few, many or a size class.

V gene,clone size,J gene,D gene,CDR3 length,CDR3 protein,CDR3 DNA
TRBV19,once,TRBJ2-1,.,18,CASSIVSFPGSSYNEQFF,TGTGCCAGTAGTATTGTCTCGTTCCCGGGAAGCTCCTACAATGAGCAGTTCTTC
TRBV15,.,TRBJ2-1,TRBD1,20,CATSRGPGTGLRRSYNEQFF,TGTGCCACCAGCAGAGGTCCCGGGACAGGCTTGAGACGCTCCTACAATGAGCAGTTCTTC
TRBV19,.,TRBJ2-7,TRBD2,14,CASSRGGSSYEQYF,TGTGCCAGTAGTAGGGGAGGGAGCTCCTACGAGCAGTACTTC
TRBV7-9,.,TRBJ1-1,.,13,CASSSQEGTEAFF,TGTGCCAGCAGTTCCCAGGAGGGAACTGAAGCTTTCTTT
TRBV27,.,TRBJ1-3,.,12,CASIWEENTIYF,TGTGCCAGCATATGGGAGGAAAACACCATATATTTT
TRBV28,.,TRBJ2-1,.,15,CASGALSGGRNEQFF,TGTGCCAGCGGGGCCCTTAGTGGGGGGAGGAATGAGCAGTTCTTC
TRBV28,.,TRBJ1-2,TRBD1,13,CASSLTGDYGYTF,TGTGCCAGCAGTTTAACAGGGGACTATGGCTACACCTTC
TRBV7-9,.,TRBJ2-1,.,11,CASSPYNEQFF,TGTGCCAGCAGCCCGTACAATGAGCAGTTCTTC
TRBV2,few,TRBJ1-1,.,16,CASSGGRGKMNTEAFF,TGTGCCAGCAGTGGGGGAAGGGGAAAGATGAACACTGAAGCTTTCTTT
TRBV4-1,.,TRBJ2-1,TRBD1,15,CASSQGGTGVEFQFF,TGCGCCAGCAGCCAAGGAGGGACAGGGGTCGAATTTCAGTTCTTC
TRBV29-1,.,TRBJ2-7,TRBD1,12,CSVAGGDLGQYF,TGCAGCGTCGCAGGGGGTGACTTGGGGCAGTACTTC
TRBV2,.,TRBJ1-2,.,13,CASRVDSIYGYTF,TGTGCCAGCAGGGTGGACAGTATCTATGGCTACACCTTC
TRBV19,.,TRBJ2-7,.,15,CASSIGLEEMYEQYF,TGTGCCAGTAGTATAGGACTAGAAGAGATGTACGAGCAGTACTTC
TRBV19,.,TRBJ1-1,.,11,CASTMGVGAFF,TGTGCCAGTACCATGGGAGTTGGCGCTTTCTTT
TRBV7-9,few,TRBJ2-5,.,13,CASSEQGTQTEYF,TGTGCCAGCTCGGAGCAGGGCACACAAACGGAGTACTTC
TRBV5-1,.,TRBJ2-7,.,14,CAGSREPGNYEQYF,TGCGCCGGATCCCGGGAGCCGGGAAACTACGAGCAGTACTTC
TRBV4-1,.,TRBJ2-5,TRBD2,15,CASSQGLAGVETQYF,TGCGCCAGCAGCCAAGGACTAGCGGGAGTGGAGACCCAGTACTTC
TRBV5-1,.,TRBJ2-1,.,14,CASSRWGDDNEQFF,TGCGCCAGCAGTCGCTGGGGGGATGACAATGAGCAGTTCTTC
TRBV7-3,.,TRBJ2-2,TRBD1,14,CASSSTGGTGELFF,TGTGCCAGCAGCTCGACAGGGGGCACCGGGGAGCTGTTTTTT
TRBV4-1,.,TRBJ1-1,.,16,CASSQAGRVLSPEAFF,TGCGCCAGCAGCCAAGCCGGCCGGGTCTTATCCCCTGAAGCTTTCTTT
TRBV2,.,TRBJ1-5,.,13,CASSPGTGLIQHF,TGTGCCAGCAGCCCCGGAACGGGTCTGATCCAGCATTTT
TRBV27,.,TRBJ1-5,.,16,CASSLSGEYSNQPQHF,TGTGCCAGCAGTTTGTCAGGGGAGTATAGCAATCAGCCCCAGCATTTT
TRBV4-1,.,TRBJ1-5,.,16,CASSSGGLNWNQPQHF,TGCGCCAGCAGCTCCGGGGGGCTAAATTGGAATCAGCCCCAGCATTTT
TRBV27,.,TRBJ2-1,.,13,CASTQGGYNEQFF,TGTGCCAGCACCCAAGGGGGCTACAATGAGCAGTTCTTC
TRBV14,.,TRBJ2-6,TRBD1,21,CASSHLPGQGTLTSGANVLTF,TGTGCCAGCAGCCACCTACCGGGACAGGGAACACTTACTTCTGGGGCCAACGTCCTGACTTTC
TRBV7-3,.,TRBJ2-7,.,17,CASSLVGKGTSGFKQYF,TGTGCCAGCAGCTTAGTAGGTAAAGGAACCTCGGGTTTCAAGCAGTACTTC
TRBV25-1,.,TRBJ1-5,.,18,CASSEFGAGAYLNQPQHF,TGTGCCAGCAGTGAATTTGGGGCAGGGGCCTACCTTAATCAGCCCCAGCATTTT
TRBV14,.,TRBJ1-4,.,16,CASSQDGRTPNEKLFF,TGTGCCAGCAGCCAAGATGGCCGGACACCGAATGAAAAACTGTTTTTT
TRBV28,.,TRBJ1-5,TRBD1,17,CASSPAGTAYRNQPQHF,TGTGCCAGCAGTCCGGCCGGGACAGCATACCGCAATCAGCCCCAGCATTTT
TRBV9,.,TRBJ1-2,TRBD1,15,CASSGRGTVTYGYTF,TGTGCCAGCAGCGGAAGGGGGACAGTAACATATGGCTACACCTTC
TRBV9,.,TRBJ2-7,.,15,CASSVNGGPTYEQYF,TGTGCCAGCAGCGTAAACGGAGGCCCCACCTACGAGCAGTACTTC
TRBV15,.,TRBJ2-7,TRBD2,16,CATSRDVTSDPREQYF,TGTGCCACCAGCAGAGATGTAACTAGCGACCCTCGGGAGCAGTACTTC
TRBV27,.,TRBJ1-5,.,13,CASSLGPNQPQHF,TGTGCCAGCAGTTTGGGCCCCAATCAGCCCCAGCATTTT
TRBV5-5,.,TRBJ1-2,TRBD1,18,CASSLGEGTADTFYGYTF,TGTGCCAGCAGCTTGGGAGAGGGGACAGCAGACACTTTTTATGGCTACACCTTC
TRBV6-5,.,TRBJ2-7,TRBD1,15,CASSYSDRFNYEQYF,TGTGCCAGCAGTTACTCGGACAGGTTTAACTACGAGCAGTACTTC
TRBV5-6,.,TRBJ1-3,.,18,CASSPTTRQAPSGNTIYF,TGTGCCAGCAGCCCCACTACTAGACAGGCCCCATCTGGAAACACCATATATTTT
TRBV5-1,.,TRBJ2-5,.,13,CASSLSDGETQYF,TGCGCCAGCAGCTTGTCCGACGGGGAGACCCAGTACTTC
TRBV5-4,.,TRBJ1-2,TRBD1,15,CASSLGDRDDYGYTF,TGTGCCAGCAGCTTGGGGGACAGGGATGACTATGGCTACACCTTC
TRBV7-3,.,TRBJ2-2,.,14,CASSAGGPTGELFF,TGTGCCAGCAGCGCCGGGGGGCCCACCGGGGAGCTGTTTTTT
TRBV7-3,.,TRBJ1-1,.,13,CASSFSGNTEAFF,TGTGCCAGCAGCTTTTCAGGGAACACTGAAGCTTTCTTT
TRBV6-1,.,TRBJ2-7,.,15,CASSESNRVTYEQYF,TGTGCCAGCAGTGAATCAAACAGGGTCACCTACGAGCAGTACTTC
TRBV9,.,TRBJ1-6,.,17,CASSVGRTYSYNSPLHF,TGTGCCAGCAGCGTAGGCAGGACTTATTCCTATAATTCACCCCTCCACTTT
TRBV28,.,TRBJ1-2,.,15,CASSLGGTESYGYTF,TGTGCCAGCAGTTTGGGGGGGACGGAGAGCTATGGCTACACCTTC
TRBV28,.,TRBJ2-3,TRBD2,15,CASSRLAGGPDTQYF,TGTGCCAGCAGTAGACTAGCGGGAGGGCCAGATACGCAGTATTTT
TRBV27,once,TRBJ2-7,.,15,CASSLKGGGSYEQYF,TGTGCCAGCAGTTTAAAGGGGGGGGGCTCCTACGAGCAGTACTTC
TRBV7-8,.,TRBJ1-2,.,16,CASSPPRGEVYGGYTF,TGTGCCAGCAGCCCCCCGCGGGGGGAGGTTTACGGTGGCTACACCTTC
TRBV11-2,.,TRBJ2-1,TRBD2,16,CASSLGWGLAGTEQFF,TGTGCCAGCAGCTTAGGATGGGGGCTAGCGGGGACTGAGCAGTTCTTC
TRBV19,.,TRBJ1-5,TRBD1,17,CASTHRQGRMGNQPQHF,TGTGCCAGCACCCACCGACAGGGGAGGATGGGCAATCAGCCCCAGCATTTT
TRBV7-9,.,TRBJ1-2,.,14,CASSFGTLLYGYTF,TGTGCCAGCAGCTTCGGGACTCTTCTCTATGGCTACACCTTC